This TCR beta chain was observed in a study of T cell repertoires in cytomegalovirus infection. Study-wide context: Public TCR beta signature analysis indicated the presence of both CMV infection and matching HLA type. Overall study findings and caveats: Frequencies of public TCR beta families were cumulated, and this identified carriers of CMV plus the relevant HLA. Dominant in the ex vivo response were TCR beta clonotypes restricted by HLA-C and specific for CMV.

The table lists this clonotype with a few counts. What it binds is unknown. In germline, CDR1 is LNHDA, CDR2 SQIVND (reference sequence). There are 14 residues in the CDR3. The junction had 6 bases not matched to a gene; V was cut back by 9 bases and J by 5 bases. One entry per CDR3 protein results from TCRdb running MiXCR on the reads. The data contain about 68,000 distinct CDR3 sequences, approximately 22% of them seen just once; the ten biggest clones take up around 79%. The sequenced material came from PBMCs, sequenced either directly or after in vitro stimulation (not recorded which). The chain employs TRBV19 and TRBJ1-5; TRBD1 matches 11 bases. This TCR derives from a human donor in good health (CMV status not recorded). Some clones in this sample may be carry-over from other donors' samples. Here the CDR3 reads CASVGQGAYQPQHF. The CDR3 DNA follows: TGTGCCAGCGTAGGACAGGGGGCATATCAGCCCCAGCATTTT.